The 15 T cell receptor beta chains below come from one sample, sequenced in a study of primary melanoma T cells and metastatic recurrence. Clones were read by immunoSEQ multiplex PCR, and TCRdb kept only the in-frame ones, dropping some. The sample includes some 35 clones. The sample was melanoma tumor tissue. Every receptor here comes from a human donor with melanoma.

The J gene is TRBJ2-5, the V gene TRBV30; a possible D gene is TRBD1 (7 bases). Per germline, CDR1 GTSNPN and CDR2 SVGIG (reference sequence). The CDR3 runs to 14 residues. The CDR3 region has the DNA TGTGCTCTGCAGACAGGGTCGGGAGAAGAGACCCAGTACTTC. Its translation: CALQTGSGEETQYF.

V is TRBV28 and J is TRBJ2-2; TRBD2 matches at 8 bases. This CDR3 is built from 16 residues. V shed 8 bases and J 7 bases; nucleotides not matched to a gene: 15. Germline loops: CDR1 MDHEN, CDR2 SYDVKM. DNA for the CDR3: TGTGCCAGCCTGGTTGGGGCGGGAGGAGGATACGGGGAGCTGTTTTTT. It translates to CASLVGAGGGYGELFF.

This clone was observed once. The CDR3, as DNA: TGTGCCAGCTTGAGACATGGATCCCCTTTCAATGAGCAGTTCTTC. Protein sequence: CASLRHGSPFNEQFF. The V and J genes are TRBV6-8 and TRBJ2-1, with unresolved D. In germline, CDR1 is MNHGY, CDR2 SAAAGT. Trimming removed 8 bases from V and 6 bases from J, with 20 bases in between. This CDR3 is 15 amino acids long.

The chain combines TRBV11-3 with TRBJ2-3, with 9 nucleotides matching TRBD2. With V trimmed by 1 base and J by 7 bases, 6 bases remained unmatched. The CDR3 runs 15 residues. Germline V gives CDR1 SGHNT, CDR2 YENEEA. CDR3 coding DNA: TGTGCCAGCAGCTTAGTAGCGGGAGTAGGTAATACGCAGTATTTT. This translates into CASSLVAGVGNTQYF.

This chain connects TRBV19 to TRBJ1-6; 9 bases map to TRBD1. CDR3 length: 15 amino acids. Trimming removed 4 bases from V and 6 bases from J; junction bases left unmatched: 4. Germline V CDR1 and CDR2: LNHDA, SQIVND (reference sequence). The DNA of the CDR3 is TGTGCCAGTAGTACCCGGGACAGGGCTAATTCACCCCTCCACTTT. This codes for CASSTRDRANSPLHF.

The CDR3 is CASSRRQGPDNEQFF. Written as DNA, the CDR3 is TGTGCCAGCTCTCGCCGACAGGGGCCAGACAATGAGCAGTTCTTC. This rearrangement joins TRBV18 to TRBJ2-1; 8 nucleotides agree with TRBD1. Germline V gives CDR1 KGHSH, CDR2 LQKENI. V trimming: 6 bases; J trimming: 5 bases; junction bases outside the gene matches: 9. The CDR3 contains 15 residues.

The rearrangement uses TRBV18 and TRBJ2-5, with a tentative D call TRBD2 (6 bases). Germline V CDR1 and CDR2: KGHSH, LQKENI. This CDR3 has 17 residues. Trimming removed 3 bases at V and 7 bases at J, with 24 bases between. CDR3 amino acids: CASSPSEPQGGRGTQYF. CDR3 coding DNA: TGTGCCAGCTCACCTTCCGAGCCCCAGGGAGGACGAGGGACCCAGTACTTC. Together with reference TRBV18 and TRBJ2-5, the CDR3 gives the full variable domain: NAGVMQNPRHLVRRRGQEARLRCSPMKGHSHVYWYRQLPEEGLKFMVYLQKENIIDESGMPKERFSAEFPKEGPSILRIQQVVRGDSAAYFCASSPSEPQGGRGTQYFGPGTRLLVL.

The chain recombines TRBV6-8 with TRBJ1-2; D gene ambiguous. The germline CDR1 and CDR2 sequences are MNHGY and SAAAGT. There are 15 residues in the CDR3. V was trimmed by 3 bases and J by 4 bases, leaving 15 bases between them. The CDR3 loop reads CASSYSPRAGYGYTF. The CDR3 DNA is TGTGCCAGCAGTTATTCTCCAAGGGCGGGCTATGGCTACACCTTC.

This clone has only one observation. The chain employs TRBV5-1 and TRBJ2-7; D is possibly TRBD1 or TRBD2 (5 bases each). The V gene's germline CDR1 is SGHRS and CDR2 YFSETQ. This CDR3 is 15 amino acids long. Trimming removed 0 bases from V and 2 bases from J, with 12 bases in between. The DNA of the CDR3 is TGCGCCAGCAGCTTGGATCCCGGGGCCGCCTACGAGCAGTACTTC. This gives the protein CASSLDPGAAYEQYF.

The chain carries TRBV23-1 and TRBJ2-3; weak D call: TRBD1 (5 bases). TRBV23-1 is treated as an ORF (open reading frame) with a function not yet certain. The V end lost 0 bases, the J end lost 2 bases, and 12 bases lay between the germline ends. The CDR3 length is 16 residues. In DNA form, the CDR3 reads TGCGCCAGCAGTCAATCTTGTAACAGGAACACAGATACGCAGTATTTT. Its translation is CASSQSCNRNTDTQYF.

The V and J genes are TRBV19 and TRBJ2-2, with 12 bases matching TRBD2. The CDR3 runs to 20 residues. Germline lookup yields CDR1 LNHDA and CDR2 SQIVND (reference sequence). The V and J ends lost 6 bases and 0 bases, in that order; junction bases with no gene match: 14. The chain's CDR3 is CASRRLAGVIPPSNTGELFF. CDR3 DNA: TGTGCCAGTAGGCGACTAGCGGGAGTAATTCCCCCCTCGAACACCGGGGAGCTGTTTTTT.

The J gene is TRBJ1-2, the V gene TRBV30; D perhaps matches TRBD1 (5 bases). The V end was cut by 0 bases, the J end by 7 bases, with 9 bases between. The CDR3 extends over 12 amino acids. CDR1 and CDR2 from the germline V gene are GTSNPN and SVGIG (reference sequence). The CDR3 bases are TGTGCCTGGAGTGTAGGGGCCATTGGCTACACCTTC. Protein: CAWSVGAIGYTF.

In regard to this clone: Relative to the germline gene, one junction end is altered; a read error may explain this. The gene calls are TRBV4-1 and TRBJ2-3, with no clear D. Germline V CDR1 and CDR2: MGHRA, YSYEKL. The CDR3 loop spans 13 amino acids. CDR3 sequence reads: CASSQYSTDTQYF. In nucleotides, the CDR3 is TGCGCCAGCAGCCAGTATAGCACAGATACACAGTATTTT.

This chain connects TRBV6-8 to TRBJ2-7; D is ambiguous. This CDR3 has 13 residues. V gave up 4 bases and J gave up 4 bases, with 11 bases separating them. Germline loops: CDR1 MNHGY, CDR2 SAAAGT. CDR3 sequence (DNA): TGTGCCAGCAGTTCAGTCTTAAGGTACGAGCAGTACTTC. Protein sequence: CASSSVLRYEQYF.

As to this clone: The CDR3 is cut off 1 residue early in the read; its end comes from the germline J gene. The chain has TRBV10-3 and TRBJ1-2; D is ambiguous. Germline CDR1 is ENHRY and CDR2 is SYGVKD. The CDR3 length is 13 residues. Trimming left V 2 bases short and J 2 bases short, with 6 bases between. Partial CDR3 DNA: TGTGCCATCAGTGAGCCCCCAAACTATGGCTACACC. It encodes CAISEPPNYGYT. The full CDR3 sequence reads CAISEPPNYGYTF.